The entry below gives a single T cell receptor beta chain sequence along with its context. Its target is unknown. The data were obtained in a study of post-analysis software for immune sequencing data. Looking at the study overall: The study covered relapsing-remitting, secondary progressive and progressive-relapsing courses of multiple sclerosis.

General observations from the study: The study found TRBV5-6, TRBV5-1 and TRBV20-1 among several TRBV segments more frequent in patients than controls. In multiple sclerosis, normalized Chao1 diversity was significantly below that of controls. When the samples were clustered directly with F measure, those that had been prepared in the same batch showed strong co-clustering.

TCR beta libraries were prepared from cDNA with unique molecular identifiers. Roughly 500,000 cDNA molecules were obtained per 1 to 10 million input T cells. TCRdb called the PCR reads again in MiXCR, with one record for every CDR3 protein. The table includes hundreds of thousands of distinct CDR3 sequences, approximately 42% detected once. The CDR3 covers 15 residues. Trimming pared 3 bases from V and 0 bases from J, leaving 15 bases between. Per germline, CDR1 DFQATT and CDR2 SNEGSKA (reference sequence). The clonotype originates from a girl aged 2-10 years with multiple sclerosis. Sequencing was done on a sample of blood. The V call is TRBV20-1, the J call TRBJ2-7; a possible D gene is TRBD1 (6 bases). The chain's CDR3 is CSASNRTGYSYEQYF. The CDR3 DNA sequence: TGCAGTGCTAGCAATAGAACAGGGTACTCCTACGAGCAGTACTTC.